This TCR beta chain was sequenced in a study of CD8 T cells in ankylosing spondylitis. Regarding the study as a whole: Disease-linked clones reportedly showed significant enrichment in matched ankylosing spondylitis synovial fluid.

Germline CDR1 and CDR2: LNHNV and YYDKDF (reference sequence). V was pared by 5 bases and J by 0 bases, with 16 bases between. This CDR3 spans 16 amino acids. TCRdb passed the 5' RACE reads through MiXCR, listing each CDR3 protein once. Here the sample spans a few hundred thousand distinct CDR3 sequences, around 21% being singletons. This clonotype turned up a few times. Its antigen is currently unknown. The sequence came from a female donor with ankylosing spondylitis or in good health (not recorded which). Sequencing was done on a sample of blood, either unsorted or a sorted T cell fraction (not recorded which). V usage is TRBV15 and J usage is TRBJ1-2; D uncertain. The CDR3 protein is CATSQLTPISNYGYTF. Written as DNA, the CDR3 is TGTGCCACCAGCCAATTGACACCGATCTCTAACTATGGCTACACCTTC.